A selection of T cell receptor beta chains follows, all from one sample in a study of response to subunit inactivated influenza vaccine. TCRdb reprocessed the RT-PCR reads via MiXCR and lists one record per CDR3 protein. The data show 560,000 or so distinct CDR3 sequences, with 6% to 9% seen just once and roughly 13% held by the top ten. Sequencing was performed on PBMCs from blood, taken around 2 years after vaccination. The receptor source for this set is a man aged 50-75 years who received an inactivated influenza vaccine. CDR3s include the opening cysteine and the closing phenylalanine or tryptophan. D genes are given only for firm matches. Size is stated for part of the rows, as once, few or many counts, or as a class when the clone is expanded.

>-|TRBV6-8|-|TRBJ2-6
CASSYSIAKHRSGANVLTF
TGTGCCAGCAGTTACTCGATTGCAAAACATCGGAGCGGGGCCAACGTCCTGACTTTC
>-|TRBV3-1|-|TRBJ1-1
CASCPSERIISAPEAFF
TGTGCCAGCTGCCCGTCCGAAAGGATAATATCGGCACCTGAAGCTTTCTTT
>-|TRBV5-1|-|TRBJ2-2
CASRPTGGVDGELFF
TGCGCCAGCAGACCTACAGGCGGGGTCGACGGGGAGCTGTTTTTT
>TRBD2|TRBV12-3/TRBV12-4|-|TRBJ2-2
CASRLSGRFNTGELFF
TGTGCCAGCAGGCTAAGCGGGAGATTCAACACCGGGGAGCTGTTTTTT
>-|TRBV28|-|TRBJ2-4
CASSLRRVGANIQYF
TGTGCCAGCAGTTTAAGGAGGGTAGGGGCAAACATTCAGTACTTC
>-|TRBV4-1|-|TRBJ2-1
CASSQDRIAVRTLSYNEQFF
TGCGCCAGCAGCCAAGATCGGATAGCGGTTAGAACCCTCTCCTACAATGAGCAGTTCTTC
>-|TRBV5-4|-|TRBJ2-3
CASSPNLGVADTQYF
TGTGCCAGCAGCCCAAACCTGGGGGTGGCGGATACGCAGTATTTT
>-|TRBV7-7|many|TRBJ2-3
CAVDTQYF
TGTGCCGTGGATACGCAGTATTTT
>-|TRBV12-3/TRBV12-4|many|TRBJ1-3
CASSFGGLSGNTIYF
TGTGCCAGCAGTTTTGGGGGGCTTTCTGGAAACACCATATATTTT
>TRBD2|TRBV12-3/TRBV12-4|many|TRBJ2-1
CASSLTSGSNEQFF
TGTGCCAGCAGTTTGACTAGCGGGAGCAATGAGCAGTTCTTC
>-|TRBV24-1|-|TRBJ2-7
CATSDGARAQQYF
TGTGCCACCAGTGACGGAGCACGCGCGCAGCAGTACTTC
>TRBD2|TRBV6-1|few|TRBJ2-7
CASRTGGRTYEQYF
TGTGCCAGCAGGACGGGGGGACGGACCTACGAGCAGTACTTC
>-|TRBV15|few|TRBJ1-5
CATSRDYREGQPQHF
TGTGCCACCAGCAGAGATTACAGGGAGGGACAGCCCCAGCATTTT
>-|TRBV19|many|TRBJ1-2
CASKQFNYGYTF
TGTGCCAGTAAGCAGTTTAACTATGGCTACACCTTC
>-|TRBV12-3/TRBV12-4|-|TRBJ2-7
CASSPGFGTQIYEQYF
TGTGCCAGCAGTCCGGGTTTTGGGACACAAATATACGAGCAGTACTTC
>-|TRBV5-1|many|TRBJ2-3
CASRLSAGYTDTQYF
TGCGCCAGCAGGTTGAGTGCGGGTTACACAGATACGCAGTATTTT
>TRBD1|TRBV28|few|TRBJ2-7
CASSLGGQGIYEQYF
TGTGCCAGCAGTTTGGGAGGACAGGGTATCTACGAGCAGTACTTC
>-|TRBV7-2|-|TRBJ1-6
CASSLESGGGSPLHF
TGTGCCAGCAGCTTAGAGTCCGGGGGCGGCTCACCCCTCCACTTT
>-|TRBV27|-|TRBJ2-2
CASSFDIPNTGELFF
TGTGCCAGCAGTTTTGATATTCCGAACACCGGGGAGCTGTTTTTT
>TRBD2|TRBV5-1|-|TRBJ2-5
CASSFSGTSGETQYF
TGCGCCAGCAGCTTTAGCGGGACTAGCGGAGAGACCCAGTACTTC
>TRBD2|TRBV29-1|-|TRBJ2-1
CSVEGGRRGRAAYNEQFF
TGCAGCGTTGAAGGGGGGAGGCGCGGGAGGGCCGCATACAATGAGCAGTTCTTC
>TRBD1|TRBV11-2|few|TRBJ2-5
CASSFGTAQETQYF
TGTGCCAGCAGCTTTGGGACAGCCCAAGAGACCCAGTACTTC
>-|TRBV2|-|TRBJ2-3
CASKNRNTDTQYF
TGTGCCAGCAAGAACAGGAACACAGATACGCAGTATTTT
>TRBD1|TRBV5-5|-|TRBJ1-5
CASSLRTGHNQPQHF
TGTGCCAGCAGCTTGCGGACAGGGCACAATCAGCCCCAGCATTTT